This is a list of T cell receptor beta chains from one sample in a study of HIV-infected children after antiretroviral therapy interruption. TCRdb ran MiXCR on the 3' RACE reads and lists one entry per CDR3 protein. The table records around 50,000 distinct CDR3 sequences, 3.5% to 5% of them present only once. This sample comprised CD45RA+ CD4+ T cells from PBMCs, pooled from several time points, obtained from a donor given antiretroviral therapy, either interrupted or continuous. These receptors originate from a pool of human donors with HIV. The CDR3 runs from the conserved cysteine through the conserved F or W. The order of the fields is V gene, D gene, J gene, clone size, CDR3 DNA, CDR3 protein. A D gene is named only where the DNA matches it firmly. The listing skips clone size in some rows; elsewhere it reads once, few, many or a size class.

TRBV5-1	NA	TRBJ2-1	many	TGCGCCAGCAATGTGGTCAGCGGTTTGCAGTTCTTC	CASNVVSGLQFF
TRBV7-8	NA	TRBJ2-1	many	TGTGCCAGCAGCCGAGGACGGCTTCCCTCTTACAATGAGCAGTTCTTC	CASSRGRLPSYNEQFF
TRBV20-1	NA	TRBJ1-6	few	TGCAGTGCTAGATCCGCCCGGGGGTTGGCTTCACCCCTCCACTTT	CSARSARGLASPLHF
TRBV4-1	TRBD1	TRBJ2-5	many	TGCGCCAGCAGCCAAGCCGGGACAGGGCAAGAGACCCAGTACTTC	CASSQAGTGQETQYF
TRBV6-6	TRBD2	TRBJ2-7	medium-sized	TGTGCCAGCAGTTACATAGCGGGACCCGCCGAGCAGTACTTC	CASSYIAGPAEQYF
TRBV12-3/TRBV12-4	TRBD1	TRBJ1-5	NA	TGTGCCAGCAGCGACAGGGGCGGGCAGCCCCAGCATTTT	CASSDRGGQPQHF
TRBV5-1	TRBD1	TRBJ2-2	many	TGCGCCAGCAGCCCGGGACAGGCTTACACCGGGGAGCTGTTTTTT	CASSPGQAYTGELFF
TRBV4-2	NA	TRBJ2-1	many	TGTGCCAGCAGCCCAAGAACAGGGGAGCAGTTCTTC	CASSPRTGEQFF
TRBV10-3	TRBD1	TRBJ1-2	many	TGTGCCACCAAGGTGGGGACAGGGAAGGGCTACACCTTC	CATKVGTGKGYTF
TRBV2	NA	TRBJ2-1	many	TGTGCCAGCAGTGAAGGGGTTTACAATGAGCAGTTCTTC	CASSEGVYNEQFF
TRBV2	TRBD1	TRBJ1-2	few	TGTGCCAGCAGTGCGCAGACAGGGGGAACGTATGGCTACACCTTC	CASSAQTGGTYGYTF
TRBV12-3/TRBV12-4	NA	TRBJ2-7	NA	TGTGCCAGCAGTTTTCGGCGGGATTCCACTTACGAGCAGTACTTC	CASSFRRDSTYEQYF
TRBV12-3/TRBV12-4	NA	TRBJ1-2	few	TGTGCCAGCGGTCGGACATCCTATGGCTACACCTTC	CASGRTSYGYTF
TRBV6-6	NA	TRBJ1-1	many	TGTGCCAGCAGCCCGTCACGGGGGTCTGAAGCTTTCTTT	CASSPSRGSEAFF
TRBV6-2/TRBV6-3	NA	TRBJ1-2	few	TGTGCCAGCAGTTACTCCCCGGGACACAATGGCTACACCTTC	CASSYSPGHNGYTF
TRBV3-1	NA	TRBJ1-6	many	TGTGCCAGCAGCCGTGATAGGCTGGGGGCCACTAATTCACCCCTCCACTTT	CASSRDRLGATNSPLHF
TRBV18	TRBD1	TRBJ2-7	many	TGTGCCAGCTCACCACCAGGACAGGGAGGCGAGCAGTACTTC	CASSPPGQGGEQYF
TRBV24-1	NA	TRBJ1-1	many	TGTGCCACAGTGGCGACTGAAGCTTTCTTT	CATVATEAFF
TRBV7-2	NA	TRBJ2-7	many	TGTGCCAGCAGCTTCGGACCGCCATCCTACGAGCAGTACTTC	CASSFGPPSYEQYF
TRBV5-1	NA	TRBJ1-1	many	TGCGCCAGCAGCTTGGATACGGGGAACACTGAAGCTTTCTTT	CASSLDTGNTEAFF
TRBV6-6	NA	TRBJ1-1	few	TGTGCCAGCAGAAGGACAGATTTTAACACTGAAGCTTTCTTT	CASRRTDFNTEAFF
TRBV20-1	NA	TRBJ2-3	many	TGCAGTGCCCTGAGGACTGACACAGATACGCAGTATTTT	CSALRTDTDTQYF
TRBV2	NA	TRBJ1-6	many	TGTGCCAGCCTACAACAGGGCCCCTCCCTCCACTTT	CASLQQGPSLHF
TRBV5-1	NA	TRBJ2-2	few	TGCGCCAGCATTCGGGGCACGAACACCGGGGAGCTGTTTTTT	CASIRGTNTGELFF